One T cell receptor beta chain is described in this entry. As processed by the authors: Amplifying reference gene primers gave estimates of nucleated cell counts. Here immunoSEQ multiplex PCR was the method, and the copy in TCRdb shows in-frame clones only, minus some. The V and J calls and clone size were taken over from that table, and D and trimming were inferred from the DNA. The sample has roughly 200,000 clones, approximately 88% seen once; the top ten hold more than 25%. This entry is derived from a study of blood T cell repertoires in COVID-19. The TCR was taken from a man aged 40-50 years with acute or convalescent COVID-19. Specimen: peripheral blood.

The CDR3 here is CASSSGKRTYRVDEQFF. CDR3 DNA: TGTGCCAGCAGCTCCGGGAAACGCACCTACAGGGTCGATGAGCAGTTCTTC. The V call is TRBV5-6, the J call TRBJ2-1; a weak D match, TRBD1 (6 bases). Trimming left V 3 bases short and J 8 bases short, with 24 bases between. CDR1 and CDR2 (germline): SGHDT, YYEEEE. The CDR3 length is 17 residues.